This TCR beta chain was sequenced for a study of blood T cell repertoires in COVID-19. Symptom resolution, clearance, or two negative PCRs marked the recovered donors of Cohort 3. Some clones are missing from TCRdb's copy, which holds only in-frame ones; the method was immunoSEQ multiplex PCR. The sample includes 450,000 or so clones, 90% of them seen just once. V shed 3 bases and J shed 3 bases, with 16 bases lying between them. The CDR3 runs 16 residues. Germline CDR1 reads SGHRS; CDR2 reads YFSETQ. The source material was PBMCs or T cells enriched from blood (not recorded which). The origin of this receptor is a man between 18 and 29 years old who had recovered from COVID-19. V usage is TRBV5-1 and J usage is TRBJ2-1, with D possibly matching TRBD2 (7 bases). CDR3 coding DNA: TGCGCCAGCAGCTCGCCGAGCGGGACATTCTACAATGAGCAGTTCTTC. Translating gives CASSSPSGTFYNEQFF.